A single T cell receptor beta chain is shown here with its context. Its antigen remains unidentified. Using immunoSEQ multiplex PCR, the repertoire was profiled, and TCRdb retains in-frame clones only, with some absent. Altogether about 120,000 clones are present, more than 90% being singletons, with the ten largest covering over 2%. This record belongs to a study of T cell responses to AZD1222 COVID-19 vaccine. Germline-derived CDR1 and CDR2 are SGHRS and YFSETQ. The V and J ends lost 4 bases and 7 bases respectively, with 12 bases between them. The length of the CDR3 is 13 residues. Findings and caveats of the study: Close to half of all spike-specific TCRs reportedly target regions of the variants that are unmutated. Spike as a whole was targeted by vaccine-associated CD4 TCRs, dominant at 160-218 and 743-854. The sample set comprised mostly white British donors with more females, and clonal diversity was possibly underestimated.

The sample was peripheral blood, taken 28 days after the second AZD1222 dose. This TCR was sampled from an adult who received the AZD1222 COVID-19 vaccine. V is TRBV5-1 and J is TRBJ2-1; D unclear. CDR3 amino acids: CASSGFGQNEQFF. The CDR3 region has the DNA TGCGCCAGCAGCGGGTTTGGTCAGAATGAGCAGTTCTTC. The variable domain in full, completed from reference TRBV5-1 and TRBJ2-1, reads KAGVTQTPRYLIKTRGQQVTLSCSPISGHRSVSWYQQTPGQGLQFLFEYFSETQRNKGNFPGRFSGRQFSNSRSEMNVSTLELGDSALYLCASSGFGQNEQFFGPGTRLTVL.